This T cell receptor (beta chain) comes out of a study of T-cell reconstitution after alpha-beta-depleted transplantation in children. The CDR3 extends over 11 amino acids. In the case of this clonotype: The junction differs from germline at one of its ends, possibly a read error.

Unique molecular identifiers were built into the TCRbeta library. MiXCR, applied by TCRdb to the PCR reads, yields one record per CDR3 protein. The table shows roughly 500,000 distinct CDR3 sequences, with around a third occurring only once. The starting material was PBMCs from the stem cell graft donor, obtained from the stem cell graft. The chain uses TRBV12-3 or TRBV12-4 and TRBJ1-1; tentative D call: TRBD1 (5 bases). This clonotype originated in a human donor who donated a stem cell graft to a child with aplastic anemia. This CDR3 is CASSYNGPTEF. The CDR3 coding sequence is TGTGCCAGCAGCTACAACGGGCCGACAGAGTTT.